This TCR beta chain was sequenced for a study of blood T cell repertoires in COVID-19. Study at large: Sources were T cells, B-cell-depleted T cells, or PBMCs; the material itself was cDNA or gDNA.

This clone has a handful of counts. J lost 4 bases, V lost 3 bases, and 4 bases had no gene match. The germline gives CDR1 MGHRA, CDR2 YSYEKL. CDR3 length: 15 amino acids. Libraries were prepared by immunoSEQ multiplex PCR; TCRdb keeps only in-frame clonotypes and omits some of them. Here the sample spans about 170,000 clones, about 83% being singletons. The TCR comes from a woman of 80 years or more with COVID-19, enrolled during active disease. The V and J genes are TRBV4-1 and TRBJ1-5, with 9 bases aligning to TRBD1. What was sequenced was peripheral blood. The CDR3 is CASSQDRGRNQPQHF. CDR3 sequence (DNA): TGCGCCAGCAGCCAGGACAGGGGCCGGAATCAGCCCCAGCATTTT.